This T cell receptor (beta chain) was recovered during a study of post-analysis software for immune sequencing data. Background on the study: Secondary progressive, relapsing-remitting and progressive-relapsing multiple sclerosis were among the included disease courses. Study-level points and caveats: TRBV5-6, TRBV5-1 and TRBV20-1 belonged to a set of five TRBV segments that were more frequent in patients than controls.

Worth noting for this clonotype: Its antigen remains unidentified.

Unique molecular identifiers tagged the TCR beta cDNA libraries. TCRdb re-called the PCR reads with MiXCR, one entry per CDR3 protein. The sample includes about half a million distinct CDR3 sequences, about a third seen only once; the top ten take around 6.1%. The CDR3 has 13 residues. Germline values: CDR1 DFQATT, CDR2 SNEGSKA (reference sequence). Trimming removed 5 bases from V and 3 bases from J; junction bases left unmatched: 3. The sample comprised blood. This chain joins TRBV20-1 and TRBJ2-4; 8 positions agree with TRBD1. The receptor's source is a girl aged 2-17 years with multiple sclerosis. The CDR3 spells CSAPGGGKNIQYF. The CDR3 DNA is TGCAGTGCTCCAGGGGGCGGCAAAAACATTCAGTACTTC.